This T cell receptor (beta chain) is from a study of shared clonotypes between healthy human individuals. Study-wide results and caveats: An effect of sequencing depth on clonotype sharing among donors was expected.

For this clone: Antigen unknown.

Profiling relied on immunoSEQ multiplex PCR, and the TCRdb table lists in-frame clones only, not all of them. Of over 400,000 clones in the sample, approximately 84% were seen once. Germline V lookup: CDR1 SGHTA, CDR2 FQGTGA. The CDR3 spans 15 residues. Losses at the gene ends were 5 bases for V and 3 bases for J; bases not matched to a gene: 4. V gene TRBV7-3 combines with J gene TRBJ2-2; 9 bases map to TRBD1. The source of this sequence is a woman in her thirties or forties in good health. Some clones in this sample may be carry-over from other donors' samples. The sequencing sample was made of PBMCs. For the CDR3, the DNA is TGTGCCAGCAGCCCGGGACAGGGTTACACCGGGGAGCTGTTTTTT. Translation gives CASSPGQGYTGELFF.